The rows below give T cell receptor beta chains drawn from one sample of a study of T cell responses to AZD1222 COVID-19 vaccine. Repertoires were generated with immunoSEQ multiplex PCR, while TCRdb's copy carries only in-frame clones and drops some. The sample yields approximately 140,000 clones, roughly 92% seen once. The sequencing here drew on peripheral blood, taken 28 days after the second AZD1222 dose. These receptors were collected from an adult who received the AZD1222 COVID-19 vaccine. Each CDR3 is given with its conserved first and last residue. A D gene is named only where the DNA matches it firmly. Clone size is stated in some rows and not others, as once, few, many or a class when expanded.

NA TRBD2 TRBJ2-1 TRBV5-1 CASSLGAGGPNEQFF TGCGCCAGCAGCTTGGGGGCGGGAGGGCCGAATGAGCAGTTCTTC
NA TRBD1 TRBJ1-4 TRBV5-1 CASSQGQGNEKLFF TGCGCCAGCAGCCAGGGACAGGGCAATGAAAAACTGTTTTTT
NA TRBD1 TRBJ1-1 TRBV6-1 CASSEAGGETEAFF TGTGCCAGCAGTGAAGCAGGGGGCGAAACTGAAGCTTTCTTT
NA TRBD1 TRBJ2-6 TRBV19 CASGQGSGANVLTF TGTGCCAGTGGACAGGGTTCCGGGGCCAACGTCCTGACTTTC
NA NA TRBJ2-5 TRBV14 CASSQDRNQETQYF TGTGCCAGCAGCCAAGACAGAAACCAAGAGACCCAGTACTTC
NA TRBD2 TRBJ2-3 TRBV9 CASSRDYTDTQYF TGTGCCAGCAGCCGGGACTACACAGATACGCAGTATTTT
NA NA TRBJ1-3 TRBV4-1 CASSQESKGSGNTIYF TGCGCCAGCAGCCAAGAGTCGAAGGGGAGTGGAAACACCATATATTTT
NA TRBD2 TRBJ2-1 TRBV6-2/TRBV6-3 CASSYTSGSYNEQFF TGTGCCAGCAGTTACACTAGCGGCTCCTACAATGAGCAGTTCTTC
once TRBD2 TRBJ2-5 TRBV7-7 CASSSTSGREQTQYF TGTGCCAGCAGCTCGACTAGCGGGAGGGAACAGACCCAGTACTTC
few NA TRBJ1-6 TRBV15 CATSRDSQGNSPLHF TGTGCCACCAGCAGAGATAGTCAGGGAAATTCACCCCTCCACTTT
NA NA TRBJ2-7 TRBV12-5 CASGTTRLDEQYF TGTGCTAGTGGTACCACTAGACTCGACGAGCAGTACTTC
NA TRBD1 TRBJ2-2 TRBV10-3 CAIRKGAETGELFF TGTGCCATCAGGAAGGGGGCGGAGACCGGGGAGCTGTTTTTT
NA NA TRBJ2-1 TRBV7-9 CASLTGFNEQFF TGTGCCAGCCTTACAGGGTTCAATGAGCAGTTCTTC
few TRBD2 TRBJ2-7 TRBV24-1 CATSVGSGGSYEQYF TGTGCCACCAGTGTTGGGTCGGGAGGTTCCTACGAGCAGTACTTC
NA TRBD1 TRBJ2-5 TRBV5-5 CASSPGPRQGQETQYF TGTGCCAGCAGCCCCGGCCCAAGACAGGGACAAGAGACCCAGTACTTC
NA NA TRBJ1-3 TRBV10-3 CAISEPTGIGNTIYF TGTGCCATCAGTGAACCCACCGGGATTGGAAACACCATATATTTT
NA TRBD1 TRBJ2-3 TRBV28 CASSLRTGSSTDTQYF TGTGCCAGCAGTCTAAGGACAGGGAGTAGCACAGATACGCAGTATTTT
NA TRBD1 TRBJ1-5 TRBV6-1 CASSAPQGWTSNQPQHF TGTGCCAGCAGTGCACCACAGGGGTGGACTAGCAATCAGCCCCAGCATTTT
NA NA TRBJ1-5 TRBV28 CASSNYRGNQPQHF TGTGCCAGCAGCAACTACAGGGGCAATCAGCCCCAGCATTTT
once TRBD2 TRBJ2-5 TRBV29-1 CSVEGSGSAGGPETQYF TGCAGCGTTGAAGGATCGGGGTCGGCGGGAGGGCCGGAGACCCAGTACTTC
NA TRBD1 TRBJ1-5 TRBV28 CASYPTGGHQPQHF TGTGCCAGCTACCCGACAGGGGGGCATCAGCCCCAGCATTTT
NA NA TRBJ1-2 TRBV2 CASSEYSLKNYGYTF TGTGCCAGCAGCGAGTACAGCTTGAAGAACTATGGCTACACCTTC
NA NA TRBJ2-2 TRBV12-3/TRBV12-4 CASRTHTGELFF TGTGCCAGCAGGACTCACACCGGGGAGCTGTTTTTT
NA TRBD2 TRBJ2-1 TRBV6-2/TRBV6-3 CASSSSGGVDEQFF TGTGCCAGCAGTAGTAGCGGGGGGGTGGATGAGCAGTTCTTC
NA TRBD1 TRBJ2-7 TRBV3-1/TRBV3-2 CASTSGTGVYEQYF TGTGCCAGCACCTCCGGGACAGGGGTTTACGAGCAGTACTTC
NA NA TRBJ2-7 TRBV4-3 CASSQGLLYDEQYF TGCGCCAGCAGCCAAGGGCTCCTTTACGACGAGCAGTACTTC
NA NA TRBJ1-2 TRBV2 CASGGDLGGYTF TGTGCCAGTGGCGGGGATCTGGGTGGCTACACCTTC
NA NA TRBJ1-2 TRBV2 CASSEEDSGNYGYTF TGTGCCAGCAGTGAAGAAGACAGCGGAAACTATGGCTACACCTTC
once NA TRBJ1-3 TRBV7-9 CASSLGNTIYF TGTGCCAGCAGCTTAGGAAACACCATATATTTT
NA NA TRBJ1-6 TRBV9 CASSPQPYNSPLHF TGTGCCAGCAGTCCACAACCTTATAATTCACCCCTCCACTTT
NA NA TRBJ1-4 TRBV20-1 CSASSQGNEKLFF TGCAGTGCTAGTAGCCAGGGGAATGAAAAACTGTTTTTT